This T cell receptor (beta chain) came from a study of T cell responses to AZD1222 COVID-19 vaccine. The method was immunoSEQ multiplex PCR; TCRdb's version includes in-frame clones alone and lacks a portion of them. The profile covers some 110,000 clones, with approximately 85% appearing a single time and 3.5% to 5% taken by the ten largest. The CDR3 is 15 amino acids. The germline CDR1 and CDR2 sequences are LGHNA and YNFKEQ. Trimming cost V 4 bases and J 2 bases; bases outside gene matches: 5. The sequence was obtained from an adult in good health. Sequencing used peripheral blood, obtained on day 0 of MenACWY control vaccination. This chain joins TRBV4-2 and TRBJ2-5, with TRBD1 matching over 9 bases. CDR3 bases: TGTGCCAGCAGCCTACTGGGACAGGGACAAGAGACCCAGTACTTC. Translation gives CASSLLGQGQETQYF.